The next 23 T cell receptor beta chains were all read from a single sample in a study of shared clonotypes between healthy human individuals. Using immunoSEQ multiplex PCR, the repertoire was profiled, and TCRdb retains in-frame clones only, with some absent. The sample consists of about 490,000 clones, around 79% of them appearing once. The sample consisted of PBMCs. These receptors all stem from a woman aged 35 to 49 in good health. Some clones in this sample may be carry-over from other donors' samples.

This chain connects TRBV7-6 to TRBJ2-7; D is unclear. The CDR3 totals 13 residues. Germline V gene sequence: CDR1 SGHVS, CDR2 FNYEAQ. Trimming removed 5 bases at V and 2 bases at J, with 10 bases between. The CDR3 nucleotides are TGTGCCAGCAGCAAAACTAATACCTACGAGCAGTACTTC. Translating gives CASSKTNTYEQYF.

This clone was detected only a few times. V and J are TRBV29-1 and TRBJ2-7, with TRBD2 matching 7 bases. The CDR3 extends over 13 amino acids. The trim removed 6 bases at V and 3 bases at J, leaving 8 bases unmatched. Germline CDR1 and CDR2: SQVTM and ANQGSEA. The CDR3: CSVPNPSGYEQYF. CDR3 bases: TGCAGCGTACCTAACCCTAGCGGCTACGAGCAGTACTTC.

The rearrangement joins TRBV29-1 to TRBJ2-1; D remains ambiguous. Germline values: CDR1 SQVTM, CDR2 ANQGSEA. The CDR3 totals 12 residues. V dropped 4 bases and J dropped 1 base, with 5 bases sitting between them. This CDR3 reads CSVAASYNEQFF. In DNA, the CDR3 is TGCAGCGTTGCGGCATCCTACAATGAGCAGTTCTTC.

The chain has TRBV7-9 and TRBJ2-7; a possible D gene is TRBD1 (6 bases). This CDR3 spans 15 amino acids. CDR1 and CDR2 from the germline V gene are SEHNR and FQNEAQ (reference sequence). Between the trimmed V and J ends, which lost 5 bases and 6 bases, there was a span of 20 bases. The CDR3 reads CASSTPGVRSGEQYF. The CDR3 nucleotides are TGTGCCAGCAGCACCCCAGGGGTCCGGTCGGGCGAGCAGTACTTC.

DNA of the CDR3: TGCGCCAGCAGCTTGGCCGGGAGGGCTAGCGAATTCGGCGAGACCCAGTACTTC. Translated, it gives CASSLAGRASEFGETQYF. V is TRBV5-1 and J is TRBJ2-5; 8 positions agree with TRBD2. This CDR3 is 18 amino acids long. Unmatched junction bases numbered 15, after V lost 0 bases and J lost 5 bases. Germline assignment: CDR1 SGHRS and CDR2 YFSETQ.

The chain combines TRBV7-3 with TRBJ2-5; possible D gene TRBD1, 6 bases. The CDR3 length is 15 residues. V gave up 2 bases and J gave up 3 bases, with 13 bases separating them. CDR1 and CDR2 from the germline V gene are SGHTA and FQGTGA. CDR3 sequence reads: CASSLGSGGEETQYF. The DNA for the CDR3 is TGTGCCAGCAGCTTAGGGAGTGGGGGCGAAGAGACCCAGTACTTC.

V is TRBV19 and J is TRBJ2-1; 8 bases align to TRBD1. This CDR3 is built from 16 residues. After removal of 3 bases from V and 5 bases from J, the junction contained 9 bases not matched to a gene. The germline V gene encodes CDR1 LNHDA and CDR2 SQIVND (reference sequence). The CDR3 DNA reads TGTGCCAGTAGTATCCGGGGGCAGGGGGCGAACAATGAGCAGTTCTTC. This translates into CASSIRGQGANNEQFF.

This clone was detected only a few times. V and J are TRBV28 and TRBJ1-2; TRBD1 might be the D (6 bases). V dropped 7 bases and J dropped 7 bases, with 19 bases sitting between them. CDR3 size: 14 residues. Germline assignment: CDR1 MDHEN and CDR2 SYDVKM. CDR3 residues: CASTYTGFAFGYTF. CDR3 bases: TGTGCCAGCACTTACACAGGGTTCGCTTTTGGCTACACCTTC.

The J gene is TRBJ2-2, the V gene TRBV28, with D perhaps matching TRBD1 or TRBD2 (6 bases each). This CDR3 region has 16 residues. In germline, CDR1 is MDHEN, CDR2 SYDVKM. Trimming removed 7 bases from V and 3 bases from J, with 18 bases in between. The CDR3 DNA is TGTGCCAGCAAGATAAATGCGGGACACTACACCGGGGAGCTGTTTTTT. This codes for CASKINAGHYTGELFF.

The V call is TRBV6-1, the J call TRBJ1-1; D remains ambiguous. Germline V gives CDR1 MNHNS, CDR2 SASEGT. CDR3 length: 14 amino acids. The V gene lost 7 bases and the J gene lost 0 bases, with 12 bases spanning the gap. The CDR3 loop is CASNLRGMNTEAFF. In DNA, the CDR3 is TGTGCCAGCAACTTACGGGGAATGAACACTGAAGCTTTCTTT.

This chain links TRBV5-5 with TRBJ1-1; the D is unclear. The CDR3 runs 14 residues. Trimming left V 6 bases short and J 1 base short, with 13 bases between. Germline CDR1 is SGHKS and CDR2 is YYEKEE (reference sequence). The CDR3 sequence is CASTHNVGNTEAFF. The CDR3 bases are TGTGCCAGCACCCATAACGTGGGGAACACTGAAGCTTTCTTT.

The CDR3 DNA is TGTGCCAGCAGTTACCGGATCCAGAACACCGGGGAGCTGTTTTTT. Translated: CASSYRIQNTGELFF. This chain uses TRBV6-5 with TRBJ2-2; D ambiguous. Per germline, CDR1 MNHEY and CDR2 SVGAGI. The CDR3 loop spans 15 amino acids. The V end lost 2 bases, the J end lost 1 base, and 8 bases lay between the germline ends.

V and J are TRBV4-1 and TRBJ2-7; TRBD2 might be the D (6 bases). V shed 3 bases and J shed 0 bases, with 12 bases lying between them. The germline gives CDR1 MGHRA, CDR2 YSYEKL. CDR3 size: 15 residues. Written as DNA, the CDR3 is TGCGCCAGCAGCCATCCGGGACTTCCCTCCTACGAGCAGTACTTC. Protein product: CASSHPGLPSYEQYF.

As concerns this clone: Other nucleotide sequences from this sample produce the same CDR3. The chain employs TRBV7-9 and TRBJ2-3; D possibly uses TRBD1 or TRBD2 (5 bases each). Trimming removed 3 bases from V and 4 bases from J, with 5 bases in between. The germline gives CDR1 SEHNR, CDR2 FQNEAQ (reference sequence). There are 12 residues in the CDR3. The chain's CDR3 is CASSLGADTQYF. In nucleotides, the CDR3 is TGTGCCAGCAGCTTGGGGGCAGATACGCAGTATTTT.

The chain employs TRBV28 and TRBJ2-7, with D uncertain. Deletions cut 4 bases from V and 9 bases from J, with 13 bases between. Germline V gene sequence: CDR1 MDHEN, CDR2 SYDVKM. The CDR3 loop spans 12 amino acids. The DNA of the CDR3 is TGTGCCAGCAGTTCCCCTACGTTGGGGCAGTACTTC. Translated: CASSSPTLGQYF.

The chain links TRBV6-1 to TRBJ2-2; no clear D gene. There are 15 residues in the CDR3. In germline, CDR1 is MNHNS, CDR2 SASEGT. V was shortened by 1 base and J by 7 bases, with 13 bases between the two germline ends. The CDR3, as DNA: TGTGCCAGCAGTGAAGTGAAGGGTATGAGCGGGGAGCTGTTTTTT. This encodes CASSEVKGMSGELFF.

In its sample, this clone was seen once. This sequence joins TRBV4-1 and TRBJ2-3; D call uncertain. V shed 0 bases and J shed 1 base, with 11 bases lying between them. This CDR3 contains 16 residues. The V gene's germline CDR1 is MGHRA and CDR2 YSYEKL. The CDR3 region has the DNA TGCGCCAGCAGCCAAGATTTCAGGTTGGGCACAGATACGCAGTATTTT. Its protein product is CASSQDFRLGTDTQYF.

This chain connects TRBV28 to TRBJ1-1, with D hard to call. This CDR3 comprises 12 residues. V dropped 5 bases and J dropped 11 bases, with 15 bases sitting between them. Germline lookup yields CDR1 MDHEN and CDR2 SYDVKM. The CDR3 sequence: CASSLNTGGAFF. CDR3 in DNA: TGTGCCAGCAGTCTAAACACCGGTGGGGCTTTCTTT. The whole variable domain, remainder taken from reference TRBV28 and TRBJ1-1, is DVKVTQSSRYLVKRTGEKVFLECVQDMDHENMFWYRQDPGLGLRLIYFSYDVKMKEKGDIPEGYSVSREKKERFSLILESASTNQTSMYLCASSLNTGGAFFGQGTRLTVV.

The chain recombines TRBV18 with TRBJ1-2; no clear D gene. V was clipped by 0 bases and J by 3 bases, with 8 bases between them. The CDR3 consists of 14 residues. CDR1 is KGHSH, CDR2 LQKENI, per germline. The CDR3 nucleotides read TGTGCCAGCTCACCACCGCAGGTTTACTATGGCTACACCTTC. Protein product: CASSPPQVYYGYTF.

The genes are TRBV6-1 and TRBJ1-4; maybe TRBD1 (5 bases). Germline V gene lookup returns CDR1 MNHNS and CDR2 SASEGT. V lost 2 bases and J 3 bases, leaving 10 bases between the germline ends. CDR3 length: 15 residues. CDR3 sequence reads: CASSEYTGSNEKLFF. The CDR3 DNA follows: TGTGCCAGCAGTGAATATACAGGCTCTAATGAAAAACTGTTTTTT.

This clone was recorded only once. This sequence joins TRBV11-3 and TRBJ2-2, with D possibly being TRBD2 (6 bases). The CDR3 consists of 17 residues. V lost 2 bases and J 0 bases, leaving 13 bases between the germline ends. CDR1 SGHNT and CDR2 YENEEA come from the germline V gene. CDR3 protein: CASSLRGSGPNTGELFF. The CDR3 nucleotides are TGTGCCAGCAGCTTACGGGGGTCAGGTCCGAACACCGGGGAGCTGTTTTTT.

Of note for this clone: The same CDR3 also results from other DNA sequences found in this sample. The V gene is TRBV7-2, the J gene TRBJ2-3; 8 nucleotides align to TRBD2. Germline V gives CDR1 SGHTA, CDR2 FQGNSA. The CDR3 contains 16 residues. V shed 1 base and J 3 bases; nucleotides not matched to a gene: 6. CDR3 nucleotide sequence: TGTGCCAGCAGCTTAGATCCAGCGGGAGTAACAGATACGCAGTATTTT. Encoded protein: CASSLDPAGVTDTQYF.

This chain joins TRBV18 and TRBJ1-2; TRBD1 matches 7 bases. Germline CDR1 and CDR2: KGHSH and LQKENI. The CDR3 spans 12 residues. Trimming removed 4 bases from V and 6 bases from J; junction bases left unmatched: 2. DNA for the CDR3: TGTGCCAGCTCACTCACAGGGGATGGCTACACCTTC. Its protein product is CASSLTGDGYTF. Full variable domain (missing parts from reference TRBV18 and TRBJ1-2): NAGVMQNPRHLVRRRGQEARLRCSPMKGHSHVYWYRQLPEEGLKFMVYLQKENIIDESGMPKERFSAEFPKEGPSILRIQQVVRGDSAAYFCASSLTGDGYTFGSGTRLTVV.